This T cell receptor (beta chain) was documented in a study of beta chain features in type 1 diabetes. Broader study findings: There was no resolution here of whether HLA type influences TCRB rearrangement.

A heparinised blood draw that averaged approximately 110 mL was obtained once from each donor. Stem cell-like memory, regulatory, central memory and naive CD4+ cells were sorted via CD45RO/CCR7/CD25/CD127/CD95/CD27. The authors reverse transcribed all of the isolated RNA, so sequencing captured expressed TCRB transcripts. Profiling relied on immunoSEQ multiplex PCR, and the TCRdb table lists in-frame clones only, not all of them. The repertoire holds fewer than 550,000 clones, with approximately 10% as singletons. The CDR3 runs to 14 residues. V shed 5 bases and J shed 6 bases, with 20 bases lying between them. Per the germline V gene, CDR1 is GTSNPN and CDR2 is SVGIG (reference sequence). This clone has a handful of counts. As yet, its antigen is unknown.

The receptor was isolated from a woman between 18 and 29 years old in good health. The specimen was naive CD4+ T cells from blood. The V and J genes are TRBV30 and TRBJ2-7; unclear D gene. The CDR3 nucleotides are TGTGCCTGGTCCAGTCCCTACGGCCTTCGCGAGCAGTACTTC. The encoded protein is CAWSSPYGLREQYF.